This is a list of T cell receptor beta chains from one sample in a study of T cell changes during pregnancy in multiple sclerosis. Assay: immunoSEQ multiplex PCR; the TCRdb copy retains only in-frame clones and omits some. The data contain 45,000 to 70,000 clones, about 90% of them singletons. Sequences were derived from peripheral blood, sampled in the third trimester of pregnancy. The receptors shown here come from a female donor in good health, enrolled as a control in a pregnancy study. Both conserved end residues are part of each CDR3. The D gene is left open where the match is weak. Expanded clones are given a class, and other clones once, few, many or no size at all.

clone_size	j_call	v_call	d_call	cdr3_aa	cdr3_nt
NA	TRBJ2-2	TRBV7-3	NA	CASSLTGVDTGELFF	TGTGCCAGCAGCTTAACGGGCGTGGACACCGGGGAGCTGTTTTTT
NA	TRBJ2-1	TRBV5-1	TRBD1	CASSLKLSWTGSSYNEQFF	TGCGCCAGCAGCTTGAAGCTCTCCTGGACAGGGAGCTCCTACAATGAGCAGTTCTTC
NA	TRBJ1-2	TRBV5-8	TRBD1	CASSPYRGRGYTF	TGTGCCAGCAGCCCGTACAGGGGGCGCGGCTACACCTTC
NA	TRBJ2-4	TRBV6-6	NA	CARVRVGKNIQYF	TGTGCCAGGGTCAGGGTCGGCAAAAACATTCAGTACTTC
NA	TRBJ2-6	TRBV15	NA	CATSREGAGANVLTF	TGTGCCACCAGCAGAGAAGGGGCGGGGGCCAACGTCCTGACTTTC
NA	TRBJ2-3	TRBV6-1	TRBD1	CASSRDRVTDTQYF	TGTGCCAGCAGCCGGGACAGGGTAACAGATACGCAGTATTTT
few	TRBJ2-1	TRBV6-1	NA	CASSEDRLHNEQFF	TGTGCCAGCAGTGAAGACAGGCTCCACAATGAGCAGTTCTTC
NA	TRBJ1-2	TRBV7-2	TRBD1	CASSPSDRGIMSYTF	TGTGCCAGCAGCCCCTCCGACAGGGGGATTATGAGCTACACCTTC
NA	TRBJ1-4	TRBV6-1	NA	CARDSLGAHEKLFF	TGTGCCAGGGACTCATTGGGGGCACATGAAAAACTGTTTTTT
NA	TRBJ1-5	TRBV6-5	NA	CASSSIVDFEPQHF	TGTGCCAGCAGTTCAATCGTTGACTTTGAGCCCCAGCATTTT
NA	TRBJ2-2	TRBV5-6	NA	CASSLQVRGELFF	TGTGCCAGCAGCTTGCAGGTTCGCGGGGAGCTGTTTTTT
once	TRBJ2-3	TRBV6-6	TRBD1	CASSYGGQGTDTQYF	TGTGCCAGCAGTTACGGGGGACAGGGGACAGATACGCAGTATTTT
NA	TRBJ2-1	TRBV28	TRBD2	CASSFQRGFYNEQFF	TGTGCCAGCAGTTTTCAGCGGGGGTTCTACAATGAGCAGTTCTTC
NA	TRBJ2-2	TRBV7-2	NA	CASSLARQTGELFF	TGTGCCAGCAGCTTAGCGCGGCAAACCGGGGAGCTGTTTTTT
NA	TRBJ1-1	TRBV27	NA	CASSLLGGEEEAFF	TGTGCCAGCAGTTTATTAGGGGGGGAGGAAGAAGCTTTCTTT
once	TRBJ2-1	TRBV6-5	NA	CASSPSGYEQFF	TGTGCCAGCAGTCCCAGCGGGTATGAGCAGTTCTTC
NA	TRBJ2-3	TRBV7-2	TRBD2	CASSLGGLAGGGTDTQYF	TGTGCCAGCAGCTTAGGCGGACTAGCGGGAGGGGGCACAGATACGCAGTATTTT
NA	TRBJ2-2	TRBV5-1	NA	CASSLAPRGNTGELFF	TGCGCCAGCAGCTTGGCTCCTAGGGGGAACACCGGGGAGCTGTTTTTT
NA	TRBJ2-4	TRBV2	NA	CASSGHTSRLALAKNIQYF	TGTGCCAGCAGTGGTCACACCTCCAGACTCGCACTAGCCAAAAACATTCAGTACTTC
NA	TRBJ1-5	TRBV28	TRBD1	CASSSFGTGARPQHF	TGTGCCAGCAGTTCATTCGGGACAGGGGCAAGGCCCCAGCATTTT
NA	TRBJ1-1	TRBV18	NA	CASSLNTGHLNTEAFF	TGTGCCAGCTCACTCAACACGGGACATTTGAACACTGAAGCTTTCTTT
NA	TRBJ1-5	TRBV29-1	NA	CSVASGGNQPQHF	TGCAGCGTTGCCTCGGGGGGCAATCAGCCCCAGCATTTT
NA	TRBJ2-7	TRBV6-6	NA	CASRSLRSYEQYF	TGTGCCAGCAGATCCCTAAGATCCTACGAGCAGTACTTC
NA	TRBJ2-7	TRBV7-6	NA	CASSPSPEPREQYF	TGTGCCAGCAGCCCCTCACCCGAACCTAGGGAGCAGTACTTC
NA	TRBJ2-1	TRBV7-2	NA	CASSPGVPSYNEQFF	TGTGCCAGCAGCCCGGGGGTTCCATCCTACAATGAGCAGTTCTTC
few	TRBJ1-1	TRBV19	TRBD1	CASSMRRGLRNTEAFF	TGTGCCAGTAGTATGAGGAGGGGGCTGAGGAACACTGAAGCTTTCTTT
NA	TRBJ2-2	TRBV6-1	TRBD2	CASSEIGGRAPGELFF	TGTGCCAGCAGTGAAATTGGAGGGAGGGCCCCCGGGGAGCTGTTTTTT
NA	TRBJ2-7	TRBV7-2	NA	CASSRDTYEQYF	TGTGCCAGCAGCCGGGACACCTACGAGCAGTACTTC
NA	TRBJ2-3	TRBV30	NA	CAWTQVSRDTQYF	TGTGCCTGGACTCAAGTGTCCAGGGATACGCAGTATTTT
NA	TRBJ2-1	TRBV11-3	NA	CASHKEGSGDEQFF	TGTGCCAGCCATAAGGAGGGGAGTGGCGATGAGCAGTTCTTC
NA	TRBJ1-6	TRBV5-6	NA	CASSFKAVLSSPLHF	TGTGCCAGCAGCTTTAAAGCGGTATTGAGTTCACCCCTCCACTTT
NA	TRBJ2-2	TRBV9	NA	CASSTDGLANTGELFF	TGTGCCAGCAGCACAGATGGACTCGCGAACACCGGGGAGCTGTTTTTT
NA	TRBJ2-3	TRBV15	TRBD2	CATSRERGGTDTQYF	TGTGCCACCAGCAGAGAGCGGGGGGGCACAGATACGCAGTATTTT
NA	TRBJ1-5	TRBV6-1	NA	CASSEQSRRDNQPQHF	TGTGCCAGCAGTGAACAGAGTAGGAGGGATAATCAGCCCCAGCATTTT
NA	TRBJ2-3	TRBV28	NA	CASSLGGSSTDTQYF	TGTGCCAGCAGTTTAGGCGGGTCCAGCACAGATACGCAGTATTTT
NA	TRBJ1-2	TRBV5-1	NA	CASSPETNYGYTF	TGCGCCAGCAGCCCAGAAACTAACTATGGCTACACCTTC
NA	TRBJ2-1	TRBV23-1	NA	CASSQSLDSSDEQFF	TGCGCCAGCAGTCAATCGCTGGACAGTAGCGATGAGCAGTTCTTC
NA	TRBJ1-6	TRBV9	NA	CASTGRASPNSPLHF	TGTGCCAGCACAGGCAGGGCCTCACCTAATTCACCCCTCCACTTT
NA	TRBJ1-2	TRBV5-6	TRBD1	CASSLGTGFNYGYTF	TGTGCCAGCAGCTTGGGGACAGGGTTTAACTATGGCTACACCTTC
NA	TRBJ1-1	TRBV25-1	NA	CASSEPGGTEAFF	TGTGCCAGCAGTGAACCGGGGGGAACTGAAGCTTTCTTT
NA	TRBJ2-4	TRBV4-2	NA	CASSQDSTKNIQYF	TGTGCCAGCAGCCAAGATAGTACCAAAAACATTCAGTACTTC
NA	TRBJ2-1	TRBV11-3	TRBD2	CSSGRYNEQFF	TGTTCAAGCGGGAGGTACAATGAGCAGTTCTTC
once	TRBJ2-2	TRBV21-1	NA	CASSNRGGKNTGELFF	TGTGCCAGCAGCAATCGGGGAGGAAAGAACACCGGGGAGCTGTTTTTT